The clone carrying this T cell receptor (beta chain) was observed once. The antigen is not known. It was version v3.0 of the immunoSEQ assay that was run at survey level. The data were produced by immunoSEQ multiplex PCR, yet TCRdb's version contains in-frame clones alone and is incomplete. The sample records more than 15,000 clones, about 95% being singletons. Participants with HIV, all of them, were treated in the United States. This specimen comes from a study of long-term antiretroviral therapy in people with HIV. Findings and limits, study-wide: Collection spanned 2004 to 2017; ART regimens may be less effective than current ones. Researchers lacked any data on ART adherence, viral resistance or therapy changes.

The V gene's germline CDR1 is SGHTS and CDR2 YDEGEE. The CDR3 has 14 amino acids. Trimming cost V 0 bases and J 7 bases, with 11 bases left between them. The specimen comprised unsorted PBMCs, sampled approximately 6.4 years after starting antiretroviral therapy. The rearrangement joins TRBV5-8 to TRBJ1-5; TRBD1 might be the D (5 bases). The sequence came from a woman between 50 and 59 years old with HIV. The CDR3 here is CASSLVGQGQPQHF. The CDR3 bases are TGTGCCAGCAGCTTGGTGGGGCAGGGCCAGCCCCAGCATTTT.